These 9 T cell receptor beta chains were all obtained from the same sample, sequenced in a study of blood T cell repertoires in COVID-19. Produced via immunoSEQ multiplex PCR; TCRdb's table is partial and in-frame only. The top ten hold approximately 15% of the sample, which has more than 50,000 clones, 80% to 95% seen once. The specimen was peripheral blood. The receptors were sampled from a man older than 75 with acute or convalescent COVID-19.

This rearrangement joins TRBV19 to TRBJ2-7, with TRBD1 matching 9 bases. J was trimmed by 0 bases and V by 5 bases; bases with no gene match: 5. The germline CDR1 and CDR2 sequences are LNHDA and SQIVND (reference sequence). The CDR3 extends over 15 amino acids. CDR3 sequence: CASSSGTGHSYEQYF. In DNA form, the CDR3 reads TGTGCCAGTAGTTCCGGGACAGGGCACTCCTACGAGCAGTACTTC.

The CDR3 here is CASSPARTGIYNEQFF. For the CDR3, the DNA is TGTGCCAGCAGTCCTGCTAGGACAGGGATCTACAATGAGCAGTTCTTC. V usage is TRBV27 and J usage is TRBJ2-1; 8 bases are shared with TRBD1. The germline V gene has CDR1 MNHEY and CDR2 SMNVEV (reference sequence). Germline trimming cut 5 bases from V and 3 bases from J; bases unmatched to any gene: 9. This CDR3 has 16 residues.

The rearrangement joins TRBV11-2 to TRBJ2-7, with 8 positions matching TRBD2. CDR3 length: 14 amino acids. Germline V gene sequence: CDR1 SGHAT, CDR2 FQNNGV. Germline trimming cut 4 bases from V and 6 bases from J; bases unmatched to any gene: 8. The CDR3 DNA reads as TGTGCCAGCAGCTGGGCGGGGGGTCTGAGCGAGCAGTACTTC. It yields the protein CASSWAGGLSEQYF.

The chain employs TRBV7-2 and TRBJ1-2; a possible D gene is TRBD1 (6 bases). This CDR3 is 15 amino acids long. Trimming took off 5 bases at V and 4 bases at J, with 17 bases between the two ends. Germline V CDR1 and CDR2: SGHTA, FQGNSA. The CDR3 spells CASSPGQPSGYGYTF. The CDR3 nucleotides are TGTGCCAGCAGCCCCGGACAGCCTTCGGGCTATGGCTACACCTTC.

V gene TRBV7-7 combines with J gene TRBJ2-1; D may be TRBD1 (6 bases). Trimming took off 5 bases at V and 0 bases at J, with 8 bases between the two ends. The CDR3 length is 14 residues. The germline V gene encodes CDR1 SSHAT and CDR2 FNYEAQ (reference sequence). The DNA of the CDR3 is TGTGCCAGCAGCCGGGACACCTCCTACAATGAGCAGTTCTTC. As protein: CASSRDTSYNEQFF. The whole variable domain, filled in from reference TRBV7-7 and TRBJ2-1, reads GAGVSQSPRYKVTKRGQDVTLRCDPISSHATLYWYQQALGQGPEFLTYFNYEAQPDKSGLPSDRFSAERPEGSISTLTIQRTEQRDSAMYRCASSRDTSYNEQFFGPGTRLTVL.

CDR3 coding DNA: TGCGCCAGCAGCCCGACAGGGCCCCTCGACGAGCAGTACTTC. This translates into CASSPTGPLDEQYF. The J gene is TRBJ2-7, the V gene TRBV5-1; 7 bases map to TRBD1. CDR3 length: 14 residues. The V segment lost 4 bases and the J segment 5 bases; nucleotides outside the gene matches: 9. Germline V CDR1 and CDR2: SGHRS, YFSETQ.

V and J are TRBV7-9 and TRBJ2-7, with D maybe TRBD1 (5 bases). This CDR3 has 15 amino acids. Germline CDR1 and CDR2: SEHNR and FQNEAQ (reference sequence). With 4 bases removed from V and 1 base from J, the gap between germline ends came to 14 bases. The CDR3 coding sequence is TGTGCCAGCAGCTGGGTAGGGGCTAAGTCCTACGAGCAGTACTTC. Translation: CASSWVGAKSYEQYF.

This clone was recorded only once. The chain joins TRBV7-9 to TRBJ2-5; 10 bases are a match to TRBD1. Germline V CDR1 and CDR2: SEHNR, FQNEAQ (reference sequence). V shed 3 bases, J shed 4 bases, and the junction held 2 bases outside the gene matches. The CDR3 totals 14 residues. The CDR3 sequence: CASSFGQGGETQYF. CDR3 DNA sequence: TGTGCCAGCAGCTTCGGACAGGGGGGAGAGACCCAGTACTTC.

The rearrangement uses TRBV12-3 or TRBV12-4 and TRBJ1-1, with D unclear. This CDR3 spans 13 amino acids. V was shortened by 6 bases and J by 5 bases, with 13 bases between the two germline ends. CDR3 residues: CASSPGPGTEAFF. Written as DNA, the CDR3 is TGTGCCAGCAGCCCAGGTCCGGGGACTGAAGCTTTCTTT.